This T cell receptor (beta chain) was sequenced in a study of monozygotic twins with inflammatory bowel disease. This CDR3 has 12 residues. The V gene's germline CDR1 is MNHEY and CDR2 SVGEGT. TCRdb derives one entry per CDR3 protein from the 5' RACE reads, leaving out DNA. This listing includes some 330,000 distinct CDR3 sequences. Specimen: blood. The chain employs TRBV6-2 or TRBV6-3 and TRBJ2-7; there is no DNA to check the TCRdb D call of TRBD2. This TCR derives from a human donor with ulcerative colitis or Crohn's disease, or a healthy co-twin of an affected twin (not recorded which). CDR3 amino acids: CASSPAVVEQYF.